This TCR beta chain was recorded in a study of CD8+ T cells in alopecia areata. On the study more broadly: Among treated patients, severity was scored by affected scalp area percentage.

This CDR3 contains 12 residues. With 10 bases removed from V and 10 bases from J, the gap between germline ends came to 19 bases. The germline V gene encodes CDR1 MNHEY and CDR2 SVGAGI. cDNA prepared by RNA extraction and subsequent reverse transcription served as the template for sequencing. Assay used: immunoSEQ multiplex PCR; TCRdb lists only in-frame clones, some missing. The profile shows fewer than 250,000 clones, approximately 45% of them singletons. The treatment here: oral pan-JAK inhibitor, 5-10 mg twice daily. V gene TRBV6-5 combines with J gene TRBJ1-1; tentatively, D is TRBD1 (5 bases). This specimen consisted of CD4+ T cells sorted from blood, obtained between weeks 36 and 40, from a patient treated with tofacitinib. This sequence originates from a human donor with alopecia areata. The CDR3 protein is CATEWGAGVAFF. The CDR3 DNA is TGTGCCACCGAGTGGGGCGCCGGCGTAGCTTTCTTT.